A selection of T cell receptor beta chains follows, all from one sample in a study of blood T cell repertoires in COVID-19. Assay: immunoSEQ multiplex PCR; the TCRdb copy retains only in-frame clones and omits some. In the table there are about 440,000 clones, around 90% of which are singletons. The sample taken for sequencing was PBMCs or T cells enriched from blood (not recorded which). All receptors derive from a woman between 18 and 29 years old with acute COVID-19. Each CDR3 is given with its conserved first and last residue. D genes are given only for firm matches. The size field is filled for only some rows; it gives once, few, many or a size class.

CDR3 length: 14
clone size: NA
V gene: TRBV6-1
J gene: TRBJ1-3
D gene: NA
CDR3 protein: CASSDGGAGNTIYF
CDR3 DNA: TGTGCCAGCAGTGATGGAGGGGCTGGAAACACCATATATTTT

CDR3 length: 15
clone size: NA
V gene: TRBV9
J gene: TRBJ1-3
D gene: TRBD1
CDR3 protein: CASSVGFQGADTIYF
CDR3 DNA: TGTGCCAGCAGCGTAGGGTTCCAGGGGGCGGACACCATATATTTT

CDR3 length: 14
clone size: NA
V gene: TRBV9
J gene: TRBJ2-7
D gene: TRBD1
CDR3 protein: CASSNDRGQNEQYF
CDR3 DNA: TGTGCCAGCAGCAACGACAGGGGGCAAAACGAGCAGTACTTC

CDR3 length: 12
clone size: NA
V gene: TRBV18
J gene: TRBJ2-7
D gene: NA
CDR3 protein: CASSPGGYEQYF
CDR3 DNA: TGTGCCAGCTCACCGGGGGGCTACGAGCAGTACTTC

CDR3 length: 16
clone size: NA
V gene: TRBV4-1
J gene: TRBJ2-7
D gene: TRBD1
CDR3 protein: CASSQRPGQGSYEQYF
CDR3 DNA: TGCGCCAGCAGCCAAAGGCCGGGACAGGGAAGTTACGAGCAGTACTTC

CDR3 length: 14
clone size: NA
V gene: TRBV5-4
J gene: TRBJ2-7
D gene: TRBD1
CDR3 protein: CASSTGQGIYEQYF
CDR3 DNA: TGTGCCAGCAGCACAGGACAGGGGATCTACGAGCAGTACTTC

CDR3 length: 14
clone size: NA
V gene: TRBV2
J gene: TRBJ2-3
D gene: NA
CDR3 protein: CARDSGVTTDTQYF
CDR3 DNA: TGTGCCAGAGACTCAGGGGTTACCACAGATACGCAGTATTTT

CDR3 length: 13
clone size: NA
V gene: TRBV12-3/TRBV12-4
J gene: TRBJ1-5
D gene: NA
CDR3 protein: CASSDRNNQPQHF
CDR3 DNA: TGTGCCAGCAGCGACAGGAACAATCAGCCCCAGCATTTT

CDR3 length: 14
clone size: few
V gene: TRBV9
J gene: TRBJ1-1
D gene: NA
CDR3 protein: CASSPQGGSTEAFF
CDR3 DNA: TGTGCCAGCAGCCCGCAGGGAGGTTCCACTGAAGCTTTCTTT

CDR3 length: 16
clone size: NA
V gene: TRBV5-5
J gene: TRBJ2-7
D gene: TRBD1
CDR3 protein: CASSTTSGTANYEQYF
CDR3 DNA: TGTGCCAGCAGCACCACCTCCGGGACAGCAAACTACGAGCAGTACTTC

CDR3 length: 14
clone size: NA
V gene: TRBV5-1
J gene: TRBJ2-1
D gene: TRBD2
CDR3 protein: CASSDRTSGNEQFF
CDR3 DNA: TGCGCCAGCAGCGACCGGACTAGCGGCAATGAGCAGTTCTTC

CDR3 length: 14
clone size: once
V gene: TRBV5-4
J gene: TRBJ2-5
D gene: NA
CDR3 protein: CASSSNRNQETQYF
CDR3 DNA: TGTGCCAGCAGCTCTAACAGAAACCAAGAGACCCAGTACTTC

CDR3 length: 15
clone size: once
V gene: TRBV9
J gene: TRBJ1-6
D gene: NA
CDR3 protein: CASSARDTDNSPLHF
CDR3 DNA: TGTGCCAGCAGCGCCCGGGACACCGATAATTCACCCCTCCACTTT

CDR3 length: 14
clone size: NA
V gene: TRBV6-5
J gene: TRBJ2-7
D gene: TRBD1
CDR3 protein: CASSYSMAGGEQYF
CDR3 DNA: TGTGCCAGCAGTTACTCGATGGCAGGGGGTGAGCAGTACTTC

CDR3 length: 15
clone size: few
V gene: TRBV29-1
J gene: TRBJ1-2
D gene: NA
CDR3 protein: CSVENPPGLSYGYTF
CDR3 DNA: TGCAGCGTTGAAAATCCTCCAGGGCTTAGCTATGGCTACACCTTC

CDR3 length: 16
clone size: NA
V gene: TRBV11-2
J gene: TRBJ2-6
D gene: NA
CDR3 protein: CASSLGPSIGANVLTF
CDR3 DNA: TGTGCCAGCAGCTTGGGGCCTTCCATAGGGGCCAACGTCCTGACTTTC

CDR3 length: 14
clone size: NA
V gene: TRBV4-3
J gene: TRBJ1-4
D gene: TRBD1
CDR3 protein: CASSQGQSNEKLFF
CDR3 DNA: TGCGCCAGCAGCCAGGGACAGAGTAATGAAAAACTGTTTTTT

CDR3 length: 16
clone size: NA
V gene: TRBV7-8
J gene: TRBJ1-2
D gene: TRBD1
CDR3 protein: CASSSRDREIARGYTF
CDR3 DNA: TGTGCCAGCAGCAGCCGGGACAGGGAAATAGCAAGAGGCTACACCTTC

CDR3 length: 17
clone size: few
V gene: TRBV11-3
J gene: TRBJ1-5
D gene: TRBD1
CDR3 protein: CASSLDRGLPTNQPQHF
CDR3 DNA: TGTGCCAGCAGCCTCGACAGGGGTTTGCCCACAAATCAGCCCCAGCATTTT

CDR3 length: 15
clone size: NA
V gene: TRBV2
J gene: TRBJ1-5
D gene: TRBD1
CDR3 protein: CASSADRVGNQPQHF
CDR3 DNA: TGTGCCAGCAGCGCCGACAGGGTGGGCAATCAGCCCCAGCATTTT

CDR3 length: 14
clone size: NA
V gene: TRBV18
J gene: TRBJ1-5
D gene: TRBD1
CDR3 protein: CASSPQDRGQPQHF
CDR3 DNA: TGTGCCAGCTCACCCCAGGACAGGGGTCAGCCCCAGCATTTT

CDR3 length: 14
clone size: NA
V gene: TRBV28
J gene: TRBJ2-7
D gene: NA
CDR3 protein: CASSLLRQADEQYF
CDR3 DNA: TGTGCCAGCAGTTTATTGAGACAGGCGGACGAGCAGTACTTC

CDR3 length: 15
clone size: NA
V gene: TRBV7-9
J gene: TRBJ2-1
D gene: NA
CDR3 protein: CASSLGLYPYNEQFF
CDR3 DNA: TGTGCCAGCAGCTTGGGACTCTACCCCTACAATGAGCAGTTCTTC

CDR3 length: 15
clone size: NA
V gene: TRBV4-1
J gene: TRBJ2-3
D gene: NA
CDR3 protein: CASSQDPLYTDTQYF
CDR3 DNA: TGCGCCAGCAGCCAAGACCCCTTATACACAGATACGCAGTATTTT

CDR3 length: 13
clone size: NA
V gene: TRBV29-1
J gene: TRBJ2-7
D gene: TRBD1
CDR3 protein: CSVRTGLGYEQYF
CDR3 DNA: TGCAGCGTTCGGACAGGGCTTGGCTACGAGCAGTACTTC

CDR3 length: 15
clone size: NA
V gene: TRBV19
J gene: TRBJ2-7
D gene: NA
CDR3 protein: CASSNKAAGDYEQYF
CDR3 DNA: TGTGCCAGTAGTAATAAAGCGGCGGGCGACTACGAGCAGTACTTC

CDR3 length: 14
clone size: NA
V gene: TRBV5-6
J gene: TRBJ1-1
D gene: TRBD1
CDR3 protein: CASSYGTGQLRAFF
CDR3 DNA: TGTGCCAGCAGCTACGGGACAGGGCAATTAAGAGCTTTCTTT

CDR3 length: 16
clone size: NA
V gene: TRBV3-1/TRBV3-2
J gene: TRBJ2-2
D gene: TRBD1
CDR3 protein: CASSQSGTGGTGELFF
CDR3 DNA: TGTGCCAGCAGCCAAAGTGGGACAGGGGGGACCGGGGAGCTGTTTTTT

CDR3 length: 15
clone size: NA
V gene: TRBV27
J gene: TRBJ2-7
D gene: NA
CDR3 protein: CASSPLLGSSYEQYF
CDR3 DNA: TGTGCCAGCAGTCCCCTCCTTGGGAGCTCCTACGAGCAGTACTTC

CDR3 length: 14
clone size: NA
V gene: TRBV5-1
J gene: TRBJ2-3
D gene: TRBD1
CDR3 protein: CASGPGQGSDTQYF
CDR3 DNA: TGCGCCAGCGGCCCGGGACAGGGTTCAGATACGCAGTATTTT

CDR3 length: 14
clone size: NA
V gene: TRBV2
J gene: TRBJ1-2
D gene: TRBD1
CDR3 protein: CASRLGQGATVYTF
CDR3 DNA: TGTGCCAGCAGGCTTGGACAGGGGGCGACCGTCTACACCTTC

CDR3 length: 15
clone size: NA
V gene: TRBV6-5
J gene: TRBJ1-5
D gene: NA
CDR3 protein: CASSYSGRWNQPQHF
CDR3 DNA: TGTGCCAGCAGTTACTCTGGCAGGTGGAATCAGCCCCAGCATTTT

CDR3 length: 14
clone size: NA
V gene: TRBV6-5
J gene: TRBJ1-6
D gene: NA
CDR3 protein: CASKTGTNNSPLHF
CDR3 DNA: TGTGCCAGCAAAACAGGAACGAATAATTCACCCCTCCACTTT

CDR3 length: 13
clone size: once
V gene: TRBV25-1
J gene: TRBJ2-5
D gene: NA
CDR3 protein: CASTAGWAETQYF
CDR3 DNA: TGTGCCAGCACCGCAGGGTGGGCAGAGACCCAGTACTTC

CDR3 length: 13
clone size: NA
V gene: TRBV5-1
J gene: TRBJ2-2
D gene: NA
CDR3 protein: CASSPRVNGELFF
CDR3 DNA: TGCGCCAGCAGCCCCCGGGTGAACGGGGAGCTGTTTTTT

CDR3 length: 14
clone size: NA
V gene: TRBV28
J gene: TRBJ1-1
D gene: NA
CDR3 protein: CASSPGVFLTEAFF
CDR3 DNA: TGTGCCAGCAGCCCAGGGGTCTTCTTAACTGAAGCTTTCTTT

CDR3 length: 13
clone size: NA
V gene: TRBV11-2
J gene: TRBJ1-1
D gene: TRBD1
CDR3 protein: CASSDRENTEAFF
CDR3 DNA: TGTGCCAGCAGCGACAGGGAGAACACTGAAGCTTTCTTT

CDR3 length: 17
clone size: once
V gene: TRBV7-9
J gene: TRBJ1-1
D gene: TRBD1
CDR3 protein: CASSPTDRGLDGTEAFF
CDR3 DNA: TGTGCCAGCAGCCCGACTGACAGGGGGCTTGATGGCACTGAAGCTTTCTTT

CDR3 length: 14
clone size: NA
V gene: TRBV12-5
J gene: TRBJ1-2
D gene: NA
CDR3 protein: CASGLVGGTEGYTF
CDR3 DNA: TGTGCTAGTGGTTTGGTCGGGGGGACTGAAGGCTACACCTTC